This T cell receptor (beta chain) was recorded in a study of PD-1 blockade in classical Hodgkin lymphoma. TCRdb's copy holds only in-frame clones and misses some; the assay was immunoSEQ multiplex PCR. The sample lists some 38,000 clones; about three quarters were seen once. Germline loops: CDR1 MNHNY, CDR2 SVGAGI (reference sequence). The germline V and J ends were trimmed by 5 bases and 0 bases, with 14 bases remaining between them. The CDR3 spans 16 residues. All patients relapsed after autologous stem cell transplantation, and brentuximab vedotin exposure varied. General study results and limits: Why repertoires differed is undefined; disease activity or prior therapy possibly contributed. TCR diversity rose significantly by C4D1 in CD4+ but not CD8+ cells. Patients were excluded if nivolumab began under 1 year after ASCT (the autologous transplant).

For this clone: Its antigen is not identified.

The V gene is TRBV6-6, the J gene TRBJ1-5; D remains unclear. The starting material was peripheral blood mononuclear cells (PBMCs), obtained at baseline. The clonotype was recovered from a human donor with classical Hodgkin lymphoma. The CDR3 loop is CASSPRHRYSNQPQHF. For the CDR3, the DNA is TGTGCCAGCAGTCCCCGACACCGTTATAGCAATCAGCCCCAGCATTTT.